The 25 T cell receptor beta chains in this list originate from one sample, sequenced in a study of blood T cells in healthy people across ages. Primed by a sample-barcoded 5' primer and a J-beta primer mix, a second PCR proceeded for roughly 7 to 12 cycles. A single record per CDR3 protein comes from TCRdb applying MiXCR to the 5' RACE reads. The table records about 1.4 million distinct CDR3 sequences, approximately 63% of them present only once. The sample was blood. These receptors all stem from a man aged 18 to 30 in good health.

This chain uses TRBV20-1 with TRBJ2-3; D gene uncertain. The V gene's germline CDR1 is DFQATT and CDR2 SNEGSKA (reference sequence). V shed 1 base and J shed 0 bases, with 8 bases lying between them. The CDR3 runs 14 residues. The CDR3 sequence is CSARVLGSTDTQYF. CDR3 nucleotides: TGCAGTGCTAGAGTGTTGGGAAGCACAGATACGCAGTATTTT.

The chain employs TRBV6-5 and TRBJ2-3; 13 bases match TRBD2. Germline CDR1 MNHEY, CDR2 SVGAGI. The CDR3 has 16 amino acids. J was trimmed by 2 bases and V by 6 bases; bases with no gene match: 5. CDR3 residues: CASSRLAGGNTDTQYF. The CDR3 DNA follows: TGTGCCAGCAGCAGACTAGCGGGAGGAAACACAGATACGCAGTATTTT.

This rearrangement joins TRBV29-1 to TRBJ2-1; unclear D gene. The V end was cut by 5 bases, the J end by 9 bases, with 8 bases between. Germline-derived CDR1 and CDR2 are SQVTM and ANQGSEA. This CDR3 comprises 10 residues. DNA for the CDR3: TGCAGCGTTTCTATAGTTGAGCAGTTCTTC. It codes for CSVSIVEQFF.

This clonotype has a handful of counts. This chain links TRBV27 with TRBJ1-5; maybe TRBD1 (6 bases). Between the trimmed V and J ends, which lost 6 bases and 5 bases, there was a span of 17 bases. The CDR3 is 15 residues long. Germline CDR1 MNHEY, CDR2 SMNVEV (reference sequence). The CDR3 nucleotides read TGTGCCAGCAGGAAATCGACAGGTAACTATCAGCCCCAGCATTTT. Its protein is CASRKSTGNYQPQHF.

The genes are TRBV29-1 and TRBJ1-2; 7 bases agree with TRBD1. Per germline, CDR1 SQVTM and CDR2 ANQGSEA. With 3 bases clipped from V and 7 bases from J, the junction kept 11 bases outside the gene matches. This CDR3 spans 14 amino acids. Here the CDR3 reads CSVEAGGLIGGYTF. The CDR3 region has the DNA TGCAGCGTTGAGGCAGGGGGATTAATCGGTGGCTACACCTTC. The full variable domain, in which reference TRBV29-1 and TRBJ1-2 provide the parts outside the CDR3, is SAVISQKPSRDICQRGTSLTIQCQVDSQVTMMFWYRQQPGQSLTLIATANQGSEATYESGFVIDKFPISRPNLTFSTLTVSNMSPEDSSIYLCSVEAGGLIGGYTFGSGTRLTVV.

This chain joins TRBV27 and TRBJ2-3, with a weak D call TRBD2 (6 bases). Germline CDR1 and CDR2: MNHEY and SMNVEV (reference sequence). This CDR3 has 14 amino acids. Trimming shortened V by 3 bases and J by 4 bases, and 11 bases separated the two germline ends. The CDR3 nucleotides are TGTGCCAGCAGTTTCGTCGGGGGAGCAGATACGCAGTATTTT. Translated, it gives CASSFVGGADTQYF.

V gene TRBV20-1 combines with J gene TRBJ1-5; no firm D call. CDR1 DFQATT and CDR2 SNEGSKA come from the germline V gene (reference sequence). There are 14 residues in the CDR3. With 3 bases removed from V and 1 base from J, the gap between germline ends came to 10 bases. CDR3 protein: CSASRGRSNQPQHF. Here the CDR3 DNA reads TGCAGTGCTAGCCGCGGGAGGAGCAATCAGCCCCAGCATTTT.

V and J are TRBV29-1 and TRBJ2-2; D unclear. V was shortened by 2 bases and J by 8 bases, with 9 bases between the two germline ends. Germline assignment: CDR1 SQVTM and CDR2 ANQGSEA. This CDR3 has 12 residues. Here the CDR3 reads CSVEPPSGELFF. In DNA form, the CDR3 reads TGCAGCGTTGAACCCCCATCTGGGGAGCTGTTTTTT.

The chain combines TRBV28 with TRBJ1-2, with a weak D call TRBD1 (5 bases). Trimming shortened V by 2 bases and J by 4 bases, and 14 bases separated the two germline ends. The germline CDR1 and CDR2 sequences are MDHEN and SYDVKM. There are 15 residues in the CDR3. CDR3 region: CASSLGGGRAYGYTF. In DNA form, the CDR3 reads TGTGCCAGCAGTTTAGGGGGAGGCAGGGCCTATGGCTACACCTTC.

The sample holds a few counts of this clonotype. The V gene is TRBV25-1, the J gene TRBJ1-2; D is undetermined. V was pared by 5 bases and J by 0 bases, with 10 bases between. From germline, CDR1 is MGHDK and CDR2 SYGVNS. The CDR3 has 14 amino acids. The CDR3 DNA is TGTGCCAGCAGTCCGGACGGTACTAACTATGGCTACACCTTC. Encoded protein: CASSPDGTNYGYTF.

The DNA of the CDR3 is TGTGCCAGCAGTATAGGAGGGACAGGGTATGACGAGCAGTACTTC. Translating gives CASSIGGTGYDEQYF. This chain joins TRBV27 and TRBJ2-7; 9 bases line up with TRBD1. Trimming took 5 bases from V and 5 from J; bases not matched to a gene: 10. Germline V gives CDR1 MNHEY, CDR2 SMNVEV (reference sequence). This CDR3 is 15 amino acids long.

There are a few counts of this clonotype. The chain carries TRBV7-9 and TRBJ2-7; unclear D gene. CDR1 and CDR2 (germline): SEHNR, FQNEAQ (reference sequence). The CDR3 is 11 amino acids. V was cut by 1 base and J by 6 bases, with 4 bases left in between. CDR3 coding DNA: TGTGCCAGCAGCTTAGTAGTCGAGCAGTACTTC. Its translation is CASSLVVEQYF.

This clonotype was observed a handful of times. CDR3 coding DNA: TGTGCCAGCAGCAAAGCGCGCGACGCAGGAGGCTACACCTTC. Its translation: CASSKARDAGGYTF. The J gene is TRBJ1-2, the V gene TRBV21-1. TRBV21-1 is designated a pseudogene. The CDR3 loop spans 14 amino acids.

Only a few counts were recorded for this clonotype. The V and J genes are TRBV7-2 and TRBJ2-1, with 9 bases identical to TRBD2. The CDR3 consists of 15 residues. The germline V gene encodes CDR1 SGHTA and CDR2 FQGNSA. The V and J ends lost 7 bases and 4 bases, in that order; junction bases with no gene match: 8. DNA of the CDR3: TGTGCCAGCACCCGGGGTCTAGCGGGATACAATGAGCAGTTCTTC. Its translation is CASTRGLAGYNEQFF.

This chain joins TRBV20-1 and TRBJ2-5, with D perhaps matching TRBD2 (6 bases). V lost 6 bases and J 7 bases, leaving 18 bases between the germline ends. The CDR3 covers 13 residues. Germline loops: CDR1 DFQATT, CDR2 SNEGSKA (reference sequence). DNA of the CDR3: TGCAGTGCCCCTACTAGCAGGGAAGGGACCCAGTACTTC. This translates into CSAPTSREGTQYF.

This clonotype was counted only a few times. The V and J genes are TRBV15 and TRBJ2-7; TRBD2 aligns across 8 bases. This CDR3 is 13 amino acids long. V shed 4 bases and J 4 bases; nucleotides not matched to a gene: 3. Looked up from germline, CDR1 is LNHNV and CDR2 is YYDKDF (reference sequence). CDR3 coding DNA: TGTGCCACCAGCAATAGCGGGGAATACGAGCAGTACTTC. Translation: CATSNSGEYEQYF.

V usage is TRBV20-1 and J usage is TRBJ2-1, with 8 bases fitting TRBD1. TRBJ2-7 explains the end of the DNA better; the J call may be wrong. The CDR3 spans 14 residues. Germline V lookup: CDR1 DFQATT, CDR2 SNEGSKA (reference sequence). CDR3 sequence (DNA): TGCAGTGCTAGAAGGGACAGGCTCTTTTACGAGCAGTACTTC. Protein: CSARRDRLFYEQYF.

The CDR3 loop reads CASSQDRRIQETQYF. The CDR3 region has the DNA TGTGCCAGCAGCCAAGATAGGAGGATCCAAGAGACCCAGTACTTC. The V gene is TRBV4-2, the J gene TRBJ2-5; maybe TRBD2 (5 bases). The ends were cut back, 0 bases at V and 1 base at J, with 9 bases in the middle. The CDR3 covers 15 residues. Germline CDR1 and CDR2: LGHNA and YNFKEQ.

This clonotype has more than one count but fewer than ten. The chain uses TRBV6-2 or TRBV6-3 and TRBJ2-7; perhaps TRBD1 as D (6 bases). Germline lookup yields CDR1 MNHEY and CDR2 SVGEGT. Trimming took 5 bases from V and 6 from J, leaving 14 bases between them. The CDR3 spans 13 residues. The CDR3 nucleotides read TGTGCCAGCAGTGACGGGGCAGGGGTCGAGCAGTACTTC. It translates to CASSDGAGVEQYF.

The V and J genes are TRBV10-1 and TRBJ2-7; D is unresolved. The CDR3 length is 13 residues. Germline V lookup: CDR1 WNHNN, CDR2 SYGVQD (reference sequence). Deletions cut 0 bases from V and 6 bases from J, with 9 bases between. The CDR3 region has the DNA TGCGCCAGCAGTGAGTCCGGCGTCCCCGAGCAGTACTTC. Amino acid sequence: CASSESGVPEQYF.

CDR3 sequence: CASSLEQGLLNTEAFF. CDR3 DNA: TGCGCCAGCAGCTTGGAACAGGGGCTATTGAACACTGAAGCTTTCTTT. This chain joins TRBV5-1 and TRBJ1-1; the match to TRBD1 covers 7 bases. Germline CDR1 is SGHRS and CDR2 is YFSETQ. The CDR3 spans 16 residues. The V segment lost 0 bases and the J segment 0 bases; nucleotides outside the gene matches: 5. Full variable domain (remainder filled in from reference TRBV5-1 and TRBJ1-1): KAGVTQTPRYLIKTRGQQVTLSCSPISGHRSVSWYQQTPGQGLQFLFEYFSETQRNKGNFPGRFSGRQFSNSRSEMNVSTLELGDSALYLCASSLEQGLLNTEAFFGQGTRLTVV.

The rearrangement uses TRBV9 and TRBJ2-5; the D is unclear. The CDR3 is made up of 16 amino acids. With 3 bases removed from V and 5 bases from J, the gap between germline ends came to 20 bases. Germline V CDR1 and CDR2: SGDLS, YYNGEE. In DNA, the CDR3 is TGTGCCAGCAGCGCAGATCGGACGGGCCTTCTGGAGACCCAGTACTTC. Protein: CASSADRTGLLETQYF.

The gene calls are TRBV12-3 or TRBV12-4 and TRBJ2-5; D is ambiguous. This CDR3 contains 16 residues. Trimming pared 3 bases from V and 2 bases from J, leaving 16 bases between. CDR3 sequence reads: CASSFLRSDFQETQYF. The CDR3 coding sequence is TGTGCCAGCAGTTTCCTGCGGTCGGATTTTCAAGAGACCCAGTACTTC.

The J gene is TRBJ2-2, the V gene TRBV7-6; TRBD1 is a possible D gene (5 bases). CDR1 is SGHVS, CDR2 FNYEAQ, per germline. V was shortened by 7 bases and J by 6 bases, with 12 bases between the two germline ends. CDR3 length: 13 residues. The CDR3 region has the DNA TGTGCCAGCATCAAGGACATATCCGGGGAGCTGTTTTTT. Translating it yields CASIKDISGELFF.

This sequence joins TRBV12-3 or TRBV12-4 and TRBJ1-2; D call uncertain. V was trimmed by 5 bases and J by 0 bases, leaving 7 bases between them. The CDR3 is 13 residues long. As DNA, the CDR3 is TGTGCCAGCAGTGTAGGTTCTAACTATGGCTACACCTTC. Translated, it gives CASSVGSNYGYTF.